What follows are 26 T cell receptor beta chains derived from one specimen sequenced in a study of shared clonotypes between healthy human individuals. The naive CD8 fraction comprised CD45RO-negative cells positively selected for CCR7 and excluded terminally differentiated effector memory CD45RA+ cells. Clones were read by immunoSEQ multiplex PCR, and TCRdb kept only the in-frame ones, dropping some. In the table there are a few hundred thousand clones, roughly 95% of which are singletons. Sequencing used naive CD8+ T cells sorted from blood. The receptor set was obtained from a woman between 25 and 40 years old in good health.

The chain has TRBV4-1 and TRBJ1-5; D remains ambiguous. Germline lookup yields CDR1 MGHRA and CDR2 YSYEKL. The CDR3 is 15 residues long. V lost 4 bases, J lost 4 bases, and 14 bases lay in between. The CDR3 region is CASSPFLGSNQPQHF. The CDR3, as DNA: TGCGCCAGCAGCCCTTTTTTAGGTTCAAATCAGCCCCAGCATTTT.

This chain links TRBV5-1 with TRBJ2-4; the D is unclear. V dropped 5 bases and J dropped 8 bases, with 17 bases sitting between them. Germline CDR1 reads SGHRS; CDR2 reads YFSETQ. The length of the CDR3 is 14 residues. The CDR3 nucleotides are TGCGCCAGCAGTCTGTTGGGGATGGTTGACATTCAGTACTTC. It encodes CASSLLGMVDIQYF.

The gene calls are TRBV2 and TRBJ2-3; 10 bases are shared with TRBD2. V was pared by 4 bases and J by 0 bases, with 1 base of the junction left unmatched. The CDR3 is 15 amino acids. Germline V gene data show CDR1 as SNHLY and CDR2 as FYNNEI. CDR3 protein: CASSASGGSTDTQYF. The DNA of the CDR3 is TGTGCCAGCAGTGCTAGCGGGGGCAGCACAGATACGCAGTATTTT.

The J gene is TRBJ2-1, the V gene TRBV19; D uncertain. The V end lost 3 bases, the J end lost 4 bases, and 16 bases lay between the germline ends. The CDR3 is made up of 16 amino acids. CDR1 is LNHDA, CDR2 SQIVND, per germline (reference sequence). CDR3 in DNA: TGTGCCAGTAGTATGAATGAGATCACGGTATACAATGAGCAGTTCTTC. Encoded protein: CASSMNEITVYNEQFF.

The chain recombines TRBV7-9 with TRBJ2-2, with a weak D call TRBD1 (5 bases). Germline V gives CDR1 SEHNR, CDR2 FQNEAQ (reference sequence). The CDR3 is 14 residues long. The ends were cut back, 2 bases at V and 2 bases at J, with 6 bases in the middle. Here the CDR3 DNA reads TGTGCCAGCAGCTTAACAGGCAACACCGGGGAGCTGTTTTTT. It is translated as CASSLTGNTGELFF.

This rearrangement joins TRBV7-8 to TRBJ2-5, with D hard to call. The CDR3 runs to 13 residues. Germline values: CDR1 SGHVS, CDR2 FQNEAQ. V was cut by 3 bases and J by 0 bases, with 5 bases left in between. The CDR3 is CASSFRHQETQYF. CDR3 coding DNA: TGTGCCAGCAGCTTCCGGCACCAAGAGACCCAGTACTTC.

The chain recombines TRBV15 with TRBJ2-1; D gene ambiguous. This CDR3 is built from 12 residues. V was shortened by 6 bases and J by 5 bases, with 8 bases between the two germline ends. Germline V CDR1 and CDR2: LNHNV, YYDKDF (reference sequence). In DNA, the CDR3 is TGTGCCACCAGTATAGAGAACAATGAGCAGTTCTTC. Residues: CATSIENNEQFF.

The chain has TRBV14 and TRBJ2-7; the match to TRBD1 covers 9 bases. CDR1 and CDR2 (germline): SGHDN, FVKESK. Losses at the gene ends were 8 bases for V and 4 bases for J; bases not matched to a gene: 6. The CDR3 contains 13 residues. CDR3 region: CASGPGQGYEQYF. For the CDR3, the DNA is TGTGCCAGCGGACCGGGACAGGGTTACGAGCAGTACTTC.

V is TRBV20-1 and J is TRBJ1-2, with D unresolved. CDR1 and CDR2 (germline): DFQATT, SNEGSKA (reference sequence). Trimming pared 4 bases from V and 8 bases from J, leaving 8 bases between. There are 10 residues in the CDR3. CDR3 sequence reads: CSAIDTGYTF. The DNA for the CDR3 is TGCAGTGCTATTGATACGGGCTACACCTTC.

In the case of this clone: Other nucleotide sequences in the sample specify the same CDR3. The rearrangement joins TRBV5-1 to TRBJ2-2, with unresolved D. The germline V and J ends were trimmed by 2 bases and 4 bases, with 6 bases remaining between them. This CDR3 contains 13 residues. Looked up from germline, CDR1 is SGHRS and CDR2 is YFSETQ. The CDR3 reads CASSFTGTGELFF. The CDR3 coding sequence is TGCGCCAGCAGCTTTACGGGCACCGGGGAGCTGTTTTTT.

V usage is TRBV5-6 and J usage is TRBJ2-1, with 9 bases that match TRBD2. CDR1 is SGHDT, CDR2 YYEEEE, per germline. The ends lost 0 bases at V and 8 bases at J; junction bases unmatched: 9. The length of the CDR3 is 16 residues. The CDR3 coding sequence is TGTGCCAGCAGCTTGGGATCGCGGGAGGGGTTCTATGAGCAGTTCTTC. It encodes CASSLGSREGFYEQFF. The full variable domain, with the rest looked up from reference TRBV5-6 and TRBJ2-1, is DAGVTQSPTHLIKTRGQQVTLRCSPKSGHDTVSWYQQALGQGPQFIFQYYEEEERQRGNFPDRFSGHQFPNYSSELNVNALLLGDSALYLCASSLGSREGFYEQFFGPGTRLTVL.

The chain uses TRBV27 and TRBJ2-7; 7 bases align to TRBD1. Germline CDR1 is MNHEY and CDR2 is SMNVEV (reference sequence). The ends lost 5 bases at V and 5 bases at J; junction bases unmatched: 6. This CDR3 has 13 residues. The CDR3 DNA is TGTGCCAGCAGTATACAGGGGTTTCACGAGCAGTACTTC. Translation: CASSIQGFHEQYF.

The chain has TRBV19 and TRBJ2-7, with D hard to call. V lost 7 bases to trimming and J lost 1 base, with 8 bases between them. CDR3 length: 12 residues. The germline V gene encodes CDR1 LNHDA and CDR2 SQIVND (reference sequence). CDR3 DNA sequence: TGTGCCAGTACGTCCGGTTCCTACGAGCAGTACTTC. Translation gives CASTSGSYEQYF.

This clone was seen once. Distinct nucleotide sequences in the sample also encode this CDR3. The rearrangement links TRBV28 to TRBJ2-7; the D is unclear. The CDR3 spans 11 residues. V was cut by 4 bases and J by 4 bases, with 5 bases left in between. The germline V gene encodes CDR1 MDHEN and CDR2 SYDVKM. CDR3 loop: CASSSPYEQYF. The CDR3 bases are TGTGCCAGCAGTTCCCCTTACGAGCAGTACTTC.

The chain is built from TRBV5-4 and TRBJ1-1; possible D gene TRBD1, 6 bases. CDR3 size: 15 residues. Germline CDR1 is SGHNT and CDR2 is YYREEE (reference sequence). V lost 4 bases to trimming and J lost 4 bases, with 17 bases between them. The CDR3 nucleotides are TGTGCCAGCAGCCCTACTAACGTAGGGGGCACTGAAGCTTTCTTT. Translation: CASSPTNVGGTEAFF.

The chain carries TRBV6-6 and TRBJ2-7; 7 positions match TRBD1. This CDR3 contains 13 residues. Germline loops: CDR1 MNHNY, CDR2 SVGAGI (reference sequence). V lost 2 bases to trimming and J lost 10 bases; unmatched junction nucleotides: 8. The CDR3 coding sequence is TGTGCCAGCAGTTACGAAGGGGGCGGGCACCAGTACTTC. This translates into CASSYEGGGHQYF.

Comment on this clone: This CDR3 is also generated by other DNA sequences in the sample. The chain is built from TRBV5-4 and TRBJ2-7, with unresolved D. Trimming took 1 base from V and 6 from J, leaving 5 bases between them. The V gene's germline CDR1 is SGHNT and CDR2 YYREEE (reference sequence). The CDR3 runs 11 residues. CDR3 DNA sequence: TGTGCCAGCAGCTTGTCGGGCGAGCAGTACTTC. It codes for CASSLSGEQYF.

The V and J genes are TRBV28 and TRBJ2-5; no clear D gene. The CDR3 runs 15 residues. With 3 bases removed from V and 0 bases from J, the gap between germline ends came to 11 bases. Germline V CDR1 and CDR2: MDHEN, SYDVKM. CDR3 bases: TGTGCCAGCAGTTTTGGGTTTGGGTACCAAGAGACCCAGTACTTC. It codes for CASSFGFGYQETQYF.

V gene TRBV4-1 combines with J gene TRBJ2-6, with D hard to call. The CDR3 contains 17 residues. CDR1 MGHRA and CDR2 YSYEKL come from the germline V gene. V was pared by 3 bases and J by 0 bases, with 12 bases between. The CDR3 sequence: CASSHLAQSSGANVLTF. The CDR3 DNA follows: TGCGCCAGCAGCCACCTCGCACAGAGCTCTGGGGCCAACGTCCTGACTTTC.

The rearrangement joins TRBV27 to TRBJ2-7, with 7 bases fitting TRBD2. Germline V gene data show CDR1 as MNHEY and CDR2 as SMNVEV (reference sequence). This CDR3 is built from 15 residues. J lost 2 bases, V lost 5 bases, and 9 bases had no gene match. DNA for the CDR3: TGTGCCAGCAGTACAATAGCGGGTCAAACCTACGAGCAGTACTTC. As protein: CASSTIAGQTYEQYF.

The rearrangement uses TRBV5-4 and TRBJ1-1; 8 bases line up with TRBD1. Germline loops: CDR1 SGHNT, CDR2 YYREEE (reference sequence). This CDR3 comprises 14 residues. Unmatched junction bases numbered 4, after V lost 2 bases and J lost 4 bases. The CDR3 spells CASSFSQGVTEAFF. CDR3 nucleotides: TGTGCCAGCAGCTTTTCACAGGGGGTCACTGAAGCTTTCTTT.

V and J are TRBV5-4 and TRBJ1-2; 7 bases line up with TRBD1. CDR1 is SGHNT and CDR2 is YYREEE in the germline V gene (reference sequence). The trim removed 5 bases at V and 2 bases at J, leaving 3 bases unmatched. CDR3 length: 13 amino acids. CDR3 bases: TGTGCCAGCAGGAGGACAGGCAACTATGGCTACACCTTC. Its protein is CASRRTGNYGYTF.

This chain connects TRBV7-9 to TRBJ2-3, with D uncertain. V was shortened by 1 base and J by 7 bases, with 6 bases between the two germline ends. CDR3 length: 12 amino acids. CDR1 is SEHNR and CDR2 is FQNEAQ in the germline V gene (reference sequence). CDR3 sequence (DNA): TGTGCCAGCAGCTTAGGTATGAATACGCAGTATTTT. Translated, it gives CASSLGMNTQYF.

J is TRBJ2-7 and V is TRBV4-1; D gene uncertain. The germline gives CDR1 MGHRA, CDR2 YSYEKL. Deletions cut 1 base from V and 3 bases from J, with 10 bases between. This CDR3 contains 14 residues. CDR3 in DNA: TGCGCCAGCAGCCAAGTGGCGGTCTTCTACGAGCAGTACTTC. Translating it yields CASSQVAVFYEQYF.

The rearrangement joins TRBV19 to TRBJ2-1; tentatively, D is TRBD1 (6 bases). The CDR3 loop spans 12 amino acids. Between the trimmed V and J ends, which lost 1 base and 12 bases, there was a span of 10 bases. Germline CDR1 is LNHDA and CDR2 is SQIVND (reference sequence). CDR3 sequence: CASSIGGQRQFF. The DNA for the CDR3 is TGTGCCAGTAGTATAGGGGGGCAGAGGCAGTTCTTC.

This clone was found once. The V and J genes are TRBV27 and TRBJ2-1; 10 bases fit TRBD2. V was clipped by 6 bases and J by 4 bases; unmatched bases: 3. Germline CDR1 reads MNHEY; CDR2 reads SMNVEV (reference sequence). The CDR3 sequence is 14 residues long. The CDR3 here is CASSEREGYNEQFF. The CDR3 DNA is TGTGCCAGCAGCGAGCGGGAGGGTTACAATGAGCAGTTCTTC.